This entry lists 29 T cell receptor beta chains sequenced from one sample in a study of blood T cell repertoires in COVID-19. Clones were read by immunoSEQ multiplex PCR, and TCRdb kept only the in-frame ones, dropping some. The data show some 160,000 clones, around 87% seen once. The sample consisted of peripheral blood. Receptor source: a woman aged 55-70 years with active COVID-19.

The J gene is TRBJ1-1, the V gene TRBV6-2 or TRBV6-3; 9 positions agree with TRBD1. CDR3 length: 15 amino acids. V lost 2 bases to trimming and J lost 6 bases; unmatched junction nucleotides: 7. Germline V gene lookup returns CDR1 MNHEY and CDR2 SVGEGT. CDR3 in amino acids: CASSYPGQGAPEAFF. In DNA form, the CDR3 reads TGTGCCAGCAGTTACCCGGGACAGGGCGCCCCTGAAGCTTTCTTT.

J is TRBJ2-7 and V is TRBV6-2 or TRBV6-3; 8 bases align to TRBD1. CDR1 and CDR2 from the germline V gene are MNHEY and SVGEGT. Unmatched junction bases numbered 7, after V lost 5 bases and J lost 7 bases. This CDR3 has 13 amino acids. The CDR3 DNA reads as TGTGCCAGCAGTGGGACAGGACCTCGGGAGCAGTACTTC. Encoded protein: CASSGTGPREQYF.

The gene calls are TRBV7-8 and TRBJ2-5; 9 bases agree with TRBD2. The CDR3 has 18 amino acids. Unmatched junction bases numbered 13, after V lost 2 bases and J lost 3 bases. Germline CDR1 is SGHVS and CDR2 is FQNEAQ. The CDR3 DNA reads TGTGCCAGCAGCTTAAGGGCGGGAGGGCCTTGGGCCGAAGAGACCCAGTACTTC. Its translation is CASSLRAGGPWAEETQYF.

The V call is TRBV5-4, the J call TRBJ2-2; 10 bases are a match to TRBD1. Germline CDR1 reads SGHNT; CDR2 reads YYREEE (reference sequence). This CDR3 has 16 residues. V was clipped by 2 bases and J by 6 bases; unmatched bases: 7. In nucleotides, the CDR3 is TGTGCCAGCAGCTTTGCCGGGACAGGGGCCGCCGGGGAGCTGTTTTTT. It specifies CASSFAGTGAAGELFF.

In the case of this clone: The germline gene is not matched at one end of the junction; a read error may be the cause. This chain joins TRBV6-2 or TRBV6-3 and TRBJ1-5; D is possibly TRBD1 (5 bases). Looked up from germline, CDR1 is MNHEY and CDR2 is SVGEGT. This CDR3 is 14 amino acids long. Here the CDR3 reads CASSYGAAVQSQHF. For the CDR3, the DNA is TGTGCCAGCAGTTACGGGGCAGCAGTTCAGTCCCAGCATTTT.

The genes are TRBV4-3 and TRBJ2-1; tentatively, D is TRBD2 (6 bases). V dropped 4 bases and J dropped 8 bases, with 12 bases sitting between them. This CDR3 contains 13 residues. Germline V gene lookup returns CDR1 LGHNA and CDR2 YSLEER. CDR3 residues: CASSRVLADEQFF. DNA for the CDR3: TGCGCCAGCAGCCGCGTACTAGCAGATGAGCAGTTCTTC.

V gene TRBV3-1 (or the pseudogene TRBV3-2) combines with J gene TRBJ2-3, with D possibly matching TRBD2 (5 bases). This CDR3 has 12 residues. V was pared by 7 bases and J by 5 bases, with 10 bases between. Germline V gives CDR1 LGHDT, CDR2 YNNKEL (reference sequence). The CDR3 DNA follows: TGTGCCAGCACCGGAGGACGAGATACGCAGTATTTT. Translated: CASTGGRDTQYF.

V and J are TRBV2 and TRBJ1-1; the D is unclear. CDR1 is SNHLY, CDR2 FYNNEI, per germline. Trimming took off 5 bases at V and 1 base at J, with 11 bases between the two ends. The CDR3 length is 14 residues. The CDR3 DNA reads TGTGCCAGCAGTTTACAAGACTGGAACACTGAAGCTTTCTTT. Its translation is CASSLQDWNTEAFF.

This chain links TRBV7-9 with TRBJ1-3; D is possibly TRBD1 (6 bases). Germline V gene lookup returns CDR1 SEHNR and CDR2 FQNEAQ (reference sequence). This CDR3 is 17 amino acids long. Trimming removed 2 bases at V and 0 bases at J, with 14 bases between. The CDR3 here is CASSLPTGFISGNTIYF. DNA of the CDR3: TGTGCCAGCAGCTTACCCACAGGGTTTATCTCTGGAAACACCATATATTTT.

The gene calls are TRBV10-3 and TRBJ1-5, with a weak D call TRBD1 (6 bases). The CDR3 is 16 amino acids. Trimming took 10 bases from V and 2 from J, leaving 21 bases between them. CDR1 is ENHRY, CDR2 SYGVKD, per germline. CDR3 protein: CATGKGGARGNQPQHF. The CDR3 bases are TGTGCCACCGGAAAAGGGGGGGCTAGGGGCAATCAGCCCCAGCATTTT.

The chain combines TRBV7-2 with TRBJ1-6; tentative D call: TRBD1 (5 bases). This CDR3 is built from 15 residues. The germline CDR1 and CDR2 sequences are SGHTA and FQGNSA. The V and J ends lost 7 bases and 7 bases respectively, with 17 bases between them. This CDR3 reads CASTARRGGNSPLHF. DNA of the CDR3: TGTGCCAGCACCGCCCGCCGCGGGGGAAATTCACCCCTCCACTTT.

V gene TRBV29-1 combines with J gene TRBJ1-1; 9 bases map to TRBD1. This CDR3 contains 13 residues. Germline V CDR1 and CDR2: SQVTM, ANQGSEA. The V gene end was trimmed by 5 bases and the J gene end by 4 bases; junction bases not matched to a gene: 5. CDR3 nucleotide sequence: TGCAGCGTTCACAGGGGGCGAGGCACTGAAGCTTTCTTT. Its protein product is CSVHRGRGTEAFF.

The rearrangement joins TRBV7-2 to TRBJ2-7, with no clear D. Germline V gene data show CDR1 as SGHTA and CDR2 as FQGNSA. V shed 4 bases and J shed 6 bases, with 7 bases lying between them. The CDR3 contains 11 residues. In DNA, the CDR3 is TGTGCCAGCAGCTGGAGCCGCGAGCAGTACTTC. Translation: CASSWSREQYF. The whole variable domain, filled in from reference TRBV7-2 and TRBJ2-7, reads GAGVSQSPSNKVTEKGKDVELRCDPISGHTALYWYRQSLGQGLEFLIYFQGNSAPDKSGLPSDRFSAERTGGSVSTLTIQRTQQEDSAVYLCASSWSREQYFGPGTRLTVT.

This clone is a singleton in its sample. This chain joins TRBV28 and TRBJ2-7; 11 bases match TRBD2. Germline trimming cut 6 bases from V and 2 bases from J; bases unmatched to any gene: 6. This CDR3 is built from 15 residues. CDR1 and CDR2 from the germline V gene are MDHEN and SYDVKM. The CDR3 loop reads CASSRPSGRTYEQYF. Written as DNA, the CDR3 is TGTGCCAGCAGCCGACCTAGCGGGAGGACCTACGAGCAGTACTTC.

The chain is built from TRBV7-8 and TRBJ2-1; 7 bases map to TRBD2. This CDR3 has 14 amino acids. Germline V gene sequence: CDR1 SGHVS, CDR2 FQNEAQ. Trimming at V came to 7 bases and at J to 4 bases, leaving 7 bases not matched to a gene. The CDR3 DNA sequence: TGTGCCAGCACCATCGGACTAGAATACAATGAGCAGTTCTTC. This encodes CASTIGLEYNEQFF.

This chain connects TRBV24-1 to TRBJ2-5; 9 nucleotides match TRBD1. Germline V gene sequence: CDR1 KGHDR, CDR2 SFDVKD. V gave up 4 bases and J gave up 5 bases; unmatched junction bases: 7. This CDR3 comprises 15 residues. The CDR3 coding sequence is TGTGCCACCAGTGACTCACAGGGGGCAGGGGAGACCCAGTACTTC. Its translation: CATSDSQGAGETQYF.

In regard to this clone: Other nucleotide sequences from this sample produce the same CDR3. This rearrangement joins TRBV4-1 to TRBJ2-2, with a tentative D call TRBD2 (6 bases). Germline CDR1 reads MGHRA; CDR2 reads YSYEKL. Trimming removed 1 base at V and 0 bases at J, with 6 bases between. This CDR3 is 15 amino acids long. The CDR3 DNA reads TGCGCCAGCAGCCAAGGACTAGCGAACACCGGGGAGCTGTTTTTT. It encodes CASSQGLANTGELFF.

The chain recombines TRBV28 with TRBJ1-5; 9 bases line up with TRBD1. The germline gives CDR1 MDHEN, CDR2 SYDVKM. The CDR3 extends over 15 amino acids. With V trimmed by 6 bases and J by 5 bases, 8 bases remained unmatched. The CDR3 DNA follows: TGTGCCAGCAGACTAGCGGGACAGGGTTATCAGCCCCAGCATTTT. This encodes CASRLAGQGYQPQHF.

The chain joins TRBV2 to TRBJ2-1; tentative D call: TRBD1 (6 bases). Germline assignment: CDR1 SNHLY and CDR2 FYNNEI. The CDR3 spans 16 residues. Trimming stripped 1 base from V and 4 bases from J, with 14 bases between. The CDR3 protein is CASSEEGGHFYNEQFF. The CDR3 nucleotides are TGTGCCAGCAGTGAAGAAGGGGGTCATTTTTACAATGAGCAGTTCTTC.

This clone is a singleton in its sample. This chain uses TRBV30 with TRBJ2-7; D may be TRBD2 (6 bases). In germline, CDR1 is GTSNPN, CDR2 SVGIG (reference sequence). The ends were cut back, 2 bases at V and 3 bases at J, with 17 bases in the middle. This CDR3 has 15 amino acids. CDR3 in amino acids: CAWSRGQGGVYEQYF. CDR3 DNA: TGTGCCTGGAGTCGAGGTCAGGGAGGTGTCTACGAGCAGTACTTC. The full variable domain, in which reference TRBV30 and TRBJ2-7 provide the parts outside the CDR3, is SQTIHQWPATLVQPVGSPLSLECTVEGTSNPNLYWYRQAAGRGLQLLFYSVGIGQISSEVPQNLSASRPQDRQFILSSKKLLLSDSGFYLCAWSRGQGGVYEQYFGPGTRLTVT.

The rearrangement joins TRBV27 to TRBJ2-7; D unresolved. The V gene lost 0 bases and the J gene lost 2 bases, with 14 bases spanning the gap. This CDR3 contains 16 residues. Looked up from germline, CDR1 is MNHEY and CDR2 is SMNVEV (reference sequence). The CDR3 sequence is CASSLSDIPMAYEQYF. The CDR3 region has the DNA TGTGCCAGCAGTTTATCAGACATTCCGATGGCCTACGAGCAGTACTTC.

The rearrangement links TRBV2 to TRBJ1-1; 11 bases fit TRBD1. J gave up 4 bases and V 6 bases, and 10 bases lay outside the gene matches. This CDR3 contains 16 residues. Germline-derived CDR1 and CDR2 are SNHLY and FYNNEI. Here the CDR3 DNA reads TGTGCCAGCAGGCGGGACAGGGGGTCGTTAGGCACTGAAGCTTTCTTT. Its translation: CASRRDRGSLGTEAFF.

The chain joins TRBV6-2 or TRBV6-3 to TRBJ2-2; D is unresolved. Germline lookup yields CDR1 MNHEY and CDR2 SVGEGT. Trimming left V 2 bases short and J 4 bases short, with 11 bases between. The CDR3 contains 15 residues. CDR3: CASSYRGRLTGELFF. In DNA, the CDR3 is TGTGCCAGCAGTTACCGTGGCAGACTCACCGGGGAGCTGTTTTTT.

The V and J genes are TRBV4-1 and TRBJ2-4; D not resolved. The CDR3 contains 16 residues. V lost 0 bases to trimming and J lost 0 bases, with 9 bases between them. Germline V CDR1 and CDR2: MGHRA, YSYEKL. The DNA of the CDR3 is TGCGCCAGCAGCCAAGATAAGAGGCTAGCCAAAAACATTCAGTACTTC. It yields the protein CASSQDKRLAKNIQYF.

The chain is built from TRBV15 and TRBJ1-1; TRBD1 matches 9 bases. The germline V gene encodes CDR1 LNHNV and CDR2 YYDKDF (reference sequence). Trimming at V came to 2 bases and at J to 3 bases, leaving 7 bases not matched to a gene. CDR3 size: 16 residues. CDR3 residues: CATSRIMGQGHTEAFF. In DNA, the CDR3 is TGTGCCACCAGCAGAATAATGGGACAGGGCCACACTGAAGCTTTCTTT.

The V gene is TRBV7-2, the J gene TRBJ2-7; the match to TRBD1 covers 7 bases. CDR1 and CDR2 (germline): SGHTA, FQGNSA. With 3 bases clipped from V and 6 bases from J, the junction kept 5 bases outside the gene matches. This CDR3 has 13 residues. The CDR3 loop is CASSFTQGSEQYF. The DNA for the CDR3 is TGTGCCAGCAGCTTTACACAGGGGAGCGAGCAGTACTTC.

The chain uses TRBV4-3 and TRBJ1-2; a weak D match, TRBD1 (5 bases). Per germline, CDR1 LGHNA and CDR2 YSLEER. The CDR3 spans 15 residues. V lost 0 bases and J lost 1, with 9 bases in between. CDR3 in amino acids: CASSQDTGNNYGYTF. In DNA form, the CDR3 reads TGCGCCAGCAGCCAAGATACAGGAAATAACTATGGCTACACCTTC.

The rearrangement joins TRBV7-8 to TRBJ1-5; TRBD1 agrees at 7 bases. Germline CDR1 SGHVS, CDR2 FQNEAQ. This CDR3 spans 17 amino acids. The ends lost 5 bases at V and 0 bases at J; junction bases unmatched: 10. CDR3 amino acids: CASSARPDRLSNQPQHF. The CDR3, as DNA: TGTGCCAGCAGCGCACGACCGGACAGGCTTAGCAATCAGCCCCAGCATTTT.

The J gene is TRBJ2-5, the V gene TRBV7-9; 8 bases fit TRBD2. The CDR3 spans 16 residues. Germline V CDR1 and CDR2: SEHNR, FQNEAQ (reference sequence). The V gene end was trimmed by 4 bases and the J gene end by 3 bases; junction bases not matched to a gene: 10. This chain's CDR3 is CASSSSGTRNKETQYF. Here the CDR3 DNA reads TGTGCCAGCAGCTCATCCGGGACTAGAAATAAAGAGACCCAGTACTTC.